Presented here are 25 T cell receptor beta chains from one specimen sequenced in a study of tumor-infiltrating lymphocytes in primary liver carcinoma (dated by TCRdb to 2016 to 2017). Total RNA and DNA were co-extracted without cell sorting from approximately 20-30 mg of bulk tissue using the AllPrep DNA/RNA mini kit. The sequencer was an Illumina HiSeq 2500. A constant-region primer and ProtoScript II reverse transcriptase were used to reverse-transcribe TCRbeta-specific cDNA from around 480 ng total RNA. The TCRbeta libraries were prepared through three rounds of nested multiplex PCR following a slightly modified ARM-PCR procedure. Each of the first two PCR rounds ran for around 11 cycles and used multiplex TRBV1-TRBV30 forward primers together with a Cbeta reverse primer. TCRdb itself trimmed the public reads at Q25 with fastp, ran MiXCR and retained productive beta chains. Identical CDR3 proteins give one entry, which carries the most common genes and DNA. For this sample there are 150,000 to 200,000 distinct CDR3 sequences; over 80% appear just once. The ten largest make up 15% to 20% of the sample.

Sequencing was done on a sample of tumor tissue from primary liver carcinoma. The receptors here all came from a man aged 40-50 years with primary liver carcinoma and hepatitis B virus infection.

This clonotype was seen a few times. The chain recombines TRBV29-1 with TRBJ2-7; 7 positions agree with TRBD1. The germline CDR1 and CDR2 sequences are SQVTM and ANQGSEA. This CDR3 is built from 14 residues. The CDR3 region is CSVALWDSYYEQYF. The CDR3 DNA follows: TGCAGTGTCGCCCTTTGGGACAGCTACTACGAGCAGTACTTC.

A remark on this clonotype: Sequence at one end of the junction differs from germline and may be a read error. This chain links TRBV6-6 with TRBJ1-5; TRBD1 agrees at 8 bases. Per the germline V gene, CDR1 is MNHNY and CDR2 is SVGAGI (reference sequence). This CDR3 contains 17 residues. The CDR3 reads CASSWDQGADSNKPQHF. CDR3 coding DNA: TGTGCCAGCAGTTGGGATCAGGGGGCTGATAGCAATAAGCCCCAGCATTTT.

This clonotype was detected a few times. This may be a read error: a much more frequent sequence differs by one nucleotide. The gene calls are TRBV6-5 and TRBJ1-2, with a weak D call TRBD1 (5 bases). Germline V gene data show CDR1 as MNHEY and CDR2 as SVGAGI. This CDR3 spans 12 amino acids. The CDR3 protein is CTSTPGFRGYTF. CDR3 in DNA: TGTACCAGCACACCAGGGTTTCGGGGCTACACCTTC.

For this clonotype: A much larger clone is a single base away; this may be a read error. The V gene is TRBV5-1, the J gene TRBJ2-7; no clear D. Germline V gene sequence: CDR1 SGHRS, CDR2 YFSETQ. The CDR3 has 14 amino acids. V was shortened by 0 bases and J by 3 bases, with 10 bases between the two germline ends. For the CDR3, the DNA is TGCGCCAGCAGCTTGGTTACGGGCCTCTACGAGCAGTACTTC. This sequence encodes CASSLVTGLYEQYF.

Comment on this clonotype: At one of its ends the junction is not consistent with the germline gene, which may arise from a read error. The chain combines TRBV6-5 with TRBJ2-1; 9 nucleotides align to TRBD1. Per germline, CDR1 MNHEY and CDR2 SVGAGI. The CDR3 runs 16 residues. The CDR3 is CDSSYGGQGNYNKQFF. In DNA form, the CDR3 reads TGTGACAGCAGTTACGGGGGACAGGGAAACTACAATAAGCAGTTCTTC.

Points on this clonotype: At one of its ends the junction is not consistent with the germline gene, which may arise from a read error. CDR3 protein: CSADWGNNEQYF. The CDR3 DNA follows: TGTAGCGCGGATTGGGGTAATAACGAGCAGTACTTC. The chain uses TRBV29-1 and TRBJ2-7; weak D call: TRBD2 (5 bases). CDR1 is SQVTM, CDR2 ANQGSEA, per germline. The CDR3 has 12 amino acids.

A note on this clonotype: This is likely a read error, given that the CDR3 carries no conserved phenylalanine or tryptophan at its end. The DNA of the CDR3 is TGTGCCACCAGTAAAGGGGATTACGACACCGGGGAGCTGTTTATT. Translation gives CATSKGDYDTGELFI. J is TRBJ2-2 and V is TRBV24-1; TRBD1 is a possible D gene (5 bases). The CDR3 has 15 amino acids. Germline V CDR1 and CDR2: KGHDR, SFDVKD. With 6 bases removed from V and 3 bases from J, the gap between germline ends came to 13 bases.

About this clonotype: At one end, the junction sequence differs from germline, possibly due to a read error. The chain carries TRBV2 and TRBJ2-4, with D maybe TRBD2 (5 bases). This CDR3 contains 13 residues. Germline assignment: CDR1 SNHLY and CDR2 FYNNEI. CDR3 DNA sequence: TGTGCCAGCCATGGGCTAGCCAAAAACATTCACTACTTC. It is translated as CASHGLAKNIHYF.

This chain connects TRBV6-5 to TRBJ2-1; the D gene is possibly TRBD1 (5 bases). CDR1 and CDR2 (germline): MNHEY, SVGAGI. The V and J ends lost 0 bases and 2 bases respectively, with 14 bases between them. This CDR3 has 17 residues. The CDR3 DNA sequence: TGTGCCAGCAGTTACTCCGCAGGGTGGGTGCCCTACAATGAGCAGTTCTTC. Encoded protein: CASSYSAGWVPYNEQFF.

This clonotype was found a few times. The CDR3 coding sequence is TGTGCTGGCAGCATCTTGGGCAGGGGCGATCAGCCCCAGCATTTT. This encodes CAGSILGRGDQPQHF. The J gene is TRBJ1-5, the V gene TRBV5-6; D might be TRBD1 (6 bases). The germline CDR1 and CDR2 sequences are SGHDT and YYEEEE. The CDR3 is 15 amino acids. The full variable domain, with the rest looked up from reference TRBV5-6 and TRBJ1-5, is DAGVTQSPTHLIKTRGQQVTLRCSPKSGHDTVSWYQQALGQGPQFIFQYYEEEERQRGNFPDRFSGHQFPNYSSELNVNALLLGDSALYLCAGSILGRGDQPQHFGDGTRLSIL.

As regards this clonotype: This is likely a read error, given that the CDR3 carries no conserved phenylalanine or tryptophan at its end. Because the CDR3's place on the DNA is in doubt, the DNA is left out and the CDR3 is given as listed by TCRdb. The rearrangement joins TRBV11-1 to TRBJ2-1; TRBD2, the D gene given by the table, was not confirmed from the DNA. From germline, CDR1 is SGHAT and CDR2 FQDESV (reference sequence). The CDR3 spans 13 residues, counting both ends. CDR3 region: CASSAGGSNELFL.

Comments on this clonotype: This may arise from a read error, as a much more abundant clone is one base away. The V call is TRBV20-1, the J call TRBJ1-2; D gene unclear. The CDR3 totals 13 residues. Per germline, CDR1 DFQATT and CDR2 SNEGSKA (reference sequence). CDR3 DNA sequence: TGCAGTACTAGAAAAGGGCTTTCGTCTGGCTACACCTTC. Translating it yields CSTRKGLSSGYTF.

Worth noting for this clonotype: The conserved phenylalanine or tryptophan is not found at the CDR3 terminus, so this likely reflects a read error. No DNA is shown, since the ends of the CDR3 on it are uncertain; the CDR3 is the one TCRdb lists. V usage is TRBV6-1 and J usage is TRBJ1-1. The V gene's germline CDR1 is MNHNS and CDR2 SASEGT. The CDR3 spans 13 residues, counting both ends. CDR3 amino acids: CASSVSLKTEVFL.

A note on this clonotype: Sequence at one end of the junction differs from germline and may be a read error. The J gene is TRBJ2-1, the V gene TRBV28, with 9 bases lining up with TRBD1. Germline V CDR1 and CDR2: MDHEN, SYDVKM. The CDR3 extends over 14 amino acids. CDR3 in DNA: TGTGCCATCAGAGGGACAGGGAACTACAATGATCAGTTCTTC. This gives the protein CAIRGTGNYNDQFF.

This chain joins TRBV29-1 and TRBJ2-1; the match to TRBD2 covers 12 bases. Germline V gene data show CDR1 as SQVTM and CDR2 as ANQGSEA. This CDR3 has 13 amino acids. The CDR3 reads CCRTSGKLYEQFF. The CDR3 nucleotides read TGCTGCAGGACTAGCGGGAAACTCTATGAGCAGTTCTTC.

Comments on this clonotype: One junction end disagrees with the germline gene, perhaps due to a read error. The chain employs TRBV4-2 and TRBJ2-7; D possibly corresponds to TRBD2 (5 bases). This CDR3 comprises 16 residues. The germline V gene has CDR1 LGHNA and CDR2 YNFKEQ. In DNA form, the CDR3 reads TGTGCCAGCAGCCAAGGGACGGACTCAAAAGGCTACGTGCAGTACTTC. Protein product: CASSQGTDSKGYVQYF.

Of note for this clonotype: The junction shows a germline mismatch at one end, possibly a read error. This chain connects TRBV12-3 or TRBV12-4 to TRBJ2-7, with 7 bases identical to TRBD1. This CDR3 is built from 14 residues. The CDR3 coding sequence is TGTGCCAGCAGTCCCGGACAGGTCTCCTACAAGCAGTACTTC. It is translated as CASSPGQVSYKQYF.

This clonotype was seen more than once but under ten times. The rearrangement joins TRBV4-2 to TRBJ2-1, with 10 positions matching TRBD1. After removal of 3 bases from V and 6 bases from J, the junction contained 8 bases not matched to a gene. Germline V CDR1 and CDR2: LGHNA, YNFKEQ. This CDR3 comprises 16 residues. DNA of the CDR3: TGTGCCAGCAGCCATGCTGGGGGACAGGGGAGCAATGAGCAGTTCTTC. The encoded protein is CASSHAGGQGSNEQFF.

Regarding this clonotype: No conserved phenylalanine or tryptophan is present at the end of the CDR3, so a read error is the likely explanation. V is TRBV29-1 and J is TRBJ2-5; 12 bases match TRBD2. Trimming at V came to 7 bases and at J to 4 bases, leaving 13 bases not matched to a gene. The CDR3 sequence is 16 residues long. The V gene's germline CDR1 is SQVTM and CDR2 ANQGSEA. The CDR3 coding sequence is TGCAGCGCCTACACGATTCCGGGACTAGCGGGAGAGACCCAGTACTTA. It codes for CSAYTIPGLAGETQYL.

The chain is built from TRBV29-1 and TRBJ2-7, with D possibly TRBD1 on 6 matching bases. CDR1 is SQVTM and CDR2 is ANQGSEA in the germline V gene. This CDR3 is built from 13 residues. The CDR3 sequence is CIVDTGYDDEQYF. CDR3 in DNA: TGCATTGTCGATACAGGGTATGACGACGAGCAGTACTTC.

Details on this clonotype: An end of the junction differs from the germline gene, which may be a read error. J is TRBJ2-7 and V is TRBV5-1, with D tentatively TRBD1 (6 bases). CDR3 length equals 15 residues. Germline CDR1 is SGHRS and CDR2 is YFSETQ. Written as DNA, the CDR3 is TGCACCAGCAGCTTCACAGGGACCCCGGCCTACGAGCAGTACTTC. Translation: CTSSFTGTPAYEQYF.

This clonotype has just one count. At one of its ends the junction is not consistent with the germline gene, which may arise from a read error. The gene calls are TRBV29-1 and TRBJ2-3, with a weak D call TRBD2 (6 bases). The CDR3 totals 15 residues. Germline CDR1 and CDR2: SQVTM and ANQGSEA. The CDR3 loop reads CSVEGGAFITDTQYF. DNA of the CDR3: TGCAGCGTTGAGGGCGGGGCCTTCATCACAGATACACAGTATTTT.

This rearrangement joins TRBV5-8 to TRBJ1-5, with 11 bases identical to TRBD1. The CDR3 has 16 amino acids. Germline lookup yields CDR1 SGHTS and CDR2 YDEGEE. V gave up 9 bases and J gave up 5 bases; unmatched junction bases: 13. The CDR3: CAISRWDRGADQPQHF. The CDR3 DNA is TGTGCCATAAGTAGATGGGACAGGGGGGCGGATCAGCCCCAGCATTTT.

The rearrangement links TRBV12-3 or TRBV12-4 to TRBJ2-1, with TRBD2 identical over 7 bases. This CDR3 spans 12 amino acids. V shed 7 bases and J 9 bases; nucleotides not matched to a gene: 6. CDR3 protein: CASTGRRSEQFF. The CDR3 DNA reads as TGTGCCAGCACCGGGAGGAGAAGTGAGCAGTTCTTC.

On this clonotype: A much larger clone lies one base from this, so it may be a read error. The rearrangement links TRBV28 to TRBJ2-7, with 10 bases matching TRBD1. The CDR3 extends over 14 amino acids. The germline gives CDR1 MDHEN, CDR2 SYDVKM. V trimming: 6 bases; J trimming: 9 bases; junction bases outside the gene matches: 11. CDR3 loop: CASRIDRGLGVQYF. The DNA of the CDR3 is TGTGCCAGCAGAATCGACAGGGGGCTCGGGGTGCAGTACTTC.